This record concerns one TCR beta chain sequence. Source study methods: The assay estimated nucleated cells by amplifying reference gene primers. The method was immunoSEQ multiplex PCR; TCRdb's version includes in-frame clones alone and lacks a portion of them. For V, J and clone size, that table is used; D and trimming come from the DNA. The sample includes around 250,000 clones, 85% of them seen just once. This CDR3 contains 15 residues. Germline V gene data show CDR1 as LGHNA and CDR2 as YNFKEQ. V was pared by 0 bases and J by 5 bases, with 3 bases of the junction left unmatched. This record belongs to a study of blood T cell repertoires in COVID-19. Study-wide context: Acute and convalescent COVID-19 specimens originated in the United States, Italy and Spain. The analysed material was cDNA or gDNA that came from T cells, B-cell-depleted T cells, or PBMCs.

The sample was peripheral blood. The sequence came from a man over 45 with active or convalescent COVID-19. The chain joins TRBV4-2 to TRBJ1-4; the match to TRBD1 covers 7 bases. The CDR3 coding sequence is TGTGCCAGCAGCCAAGAATACAGGGGCAATGAAAAACTGTTTTTT. Translation gives CASSQEYRGNEKLFF.